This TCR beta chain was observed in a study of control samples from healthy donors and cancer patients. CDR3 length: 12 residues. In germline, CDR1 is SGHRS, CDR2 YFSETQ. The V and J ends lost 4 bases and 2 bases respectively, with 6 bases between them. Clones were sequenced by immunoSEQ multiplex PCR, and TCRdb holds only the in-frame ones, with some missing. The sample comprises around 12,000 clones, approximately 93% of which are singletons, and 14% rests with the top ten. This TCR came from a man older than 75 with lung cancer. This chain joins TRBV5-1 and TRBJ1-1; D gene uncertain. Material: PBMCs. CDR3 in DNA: TGCGCCAGCAGCCCCGGTAACACTGAAGCTTTCTTT. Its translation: CASSPGNTEAFF. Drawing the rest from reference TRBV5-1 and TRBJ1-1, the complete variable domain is KAGVTQTPRYLIKTRGQQVTLSCSPISGHRSVSWYQQTPGQGLQFLFEYFSETQRNKGNFPGRFSGRQFSNSRSEMNVSTLELGDSALYLCASSPGNTEAFFGQGTRLTVV.